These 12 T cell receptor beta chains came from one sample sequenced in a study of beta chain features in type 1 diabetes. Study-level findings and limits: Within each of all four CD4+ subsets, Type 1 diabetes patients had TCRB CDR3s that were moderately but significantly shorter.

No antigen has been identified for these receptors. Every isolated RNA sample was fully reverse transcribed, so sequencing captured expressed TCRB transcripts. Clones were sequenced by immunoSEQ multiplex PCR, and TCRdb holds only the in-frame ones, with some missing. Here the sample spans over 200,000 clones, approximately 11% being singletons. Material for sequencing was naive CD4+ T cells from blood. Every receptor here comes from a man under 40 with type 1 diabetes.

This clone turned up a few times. CDR3 residues: CASSLGEFNSPLHF. In nucleotides, the CDR3 is TGCGCCAGCAGCTTGGGGGAGTTTAATTCACCCCTCCACTTT. V is TRBV5-1 and J is TRBJ1-6; the D is unclear. Germline CDR1 is SGHRS and CDR2 is YFSETQ. This CDR3 comprises 14 residues. Trimming removed 0 bases from V and 6 bases from J, with 7 bases in between.

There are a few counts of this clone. The CDR3 here is CASSVEGVRNSPLHF. CDR3 nucleotides: TGTGCCAGCAGTGTCGAGGGGGTCCGTAATTCACCCCTCCACTTT. J is TRBJ1-6 and V is TRBV2, with a tentative D call TRBD1 (6 bases). Germline V gene data show CDR1 as SNHLY and CDR2 as FYNNEI. The CDR3 totals 15 residues. Trimming took off 4 bases at V and 6 bases at J, with 13 bases between the two ends.

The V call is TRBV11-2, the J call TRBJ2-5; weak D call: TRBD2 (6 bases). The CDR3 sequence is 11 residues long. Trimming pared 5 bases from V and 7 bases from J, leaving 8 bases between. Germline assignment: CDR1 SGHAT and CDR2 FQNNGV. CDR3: CASSLGGTQYF. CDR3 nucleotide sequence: TGTGCCAGCAGCCTCGGGGGGACCCAGTACTTC. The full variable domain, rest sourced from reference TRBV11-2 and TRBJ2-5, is EAGVAQSPRYKIIEKRQSVAFWCNPISGHATLYWYQQILGQGPKLLIQFQNNGVVDDSQLPKDRFSAERLKGVDSTLKIQPAKLEDSAVYLCASSLGGTQYFGPGTRLLVL.

This CDR3 is CASSSNGQGETQYF. The CDR3 nucleotides are TGTGCCAGCAGCTCCAACGGACAGGGGGAGACCCAGTACTTC. The chain couples TRBV7-3 to TRBJ2-5; 9 nucleotides align to TRBD1. V shed 4 bases, J shed 5 bases, and the junction held 5 bases outside the gene matches. From germline, CDR1 is SGHTA and CDR2 FQGTGA. This CDR3 has 14 amino acids.

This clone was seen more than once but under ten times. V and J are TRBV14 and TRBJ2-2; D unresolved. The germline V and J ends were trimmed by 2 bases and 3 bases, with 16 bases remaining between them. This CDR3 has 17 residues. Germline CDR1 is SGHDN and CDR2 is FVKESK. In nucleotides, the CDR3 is TGTGCCAGCAGCCAACGCCGCGGAACTATTTACACCGGGGAGCTGTTTTTT. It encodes CASSQRRGTIYTGELFF.

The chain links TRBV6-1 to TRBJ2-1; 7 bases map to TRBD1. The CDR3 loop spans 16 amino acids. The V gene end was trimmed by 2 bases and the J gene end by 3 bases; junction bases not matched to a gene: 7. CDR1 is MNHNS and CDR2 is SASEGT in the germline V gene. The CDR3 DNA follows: TGTGCCAGCAGTGAAAAAGGACAGGAATACTACAATGAGCAGTTCTTC. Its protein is CASSEKGQEYYNEQFF.

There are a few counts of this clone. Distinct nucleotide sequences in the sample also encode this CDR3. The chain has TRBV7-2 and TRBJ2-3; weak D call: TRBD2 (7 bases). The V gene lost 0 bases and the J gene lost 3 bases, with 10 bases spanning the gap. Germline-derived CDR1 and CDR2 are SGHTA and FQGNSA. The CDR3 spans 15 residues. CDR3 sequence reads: CASSLAGGRTDTQYF. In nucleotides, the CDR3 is TGTGCCAGCAGCTTAGCGGGGGGGCGGACAGATACGCAGTATTTT.

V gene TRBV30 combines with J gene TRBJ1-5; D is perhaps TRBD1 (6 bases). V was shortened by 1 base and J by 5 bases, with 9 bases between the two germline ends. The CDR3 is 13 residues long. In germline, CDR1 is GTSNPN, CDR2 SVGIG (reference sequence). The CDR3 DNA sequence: TGTGCCTGGAGTGCAAACAGGGATCAGCCCCAGCATTTT. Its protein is CAWSANRDQPQHF.

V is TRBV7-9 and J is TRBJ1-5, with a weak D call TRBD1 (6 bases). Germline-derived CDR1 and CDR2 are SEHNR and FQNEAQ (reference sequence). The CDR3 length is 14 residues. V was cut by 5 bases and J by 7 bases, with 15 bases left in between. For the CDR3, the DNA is TGTGCCAGCAGCGGAGGGGGGGAGTGGCAGCCCCAGCATTTT. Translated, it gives CASSGGGEWQPQHF.

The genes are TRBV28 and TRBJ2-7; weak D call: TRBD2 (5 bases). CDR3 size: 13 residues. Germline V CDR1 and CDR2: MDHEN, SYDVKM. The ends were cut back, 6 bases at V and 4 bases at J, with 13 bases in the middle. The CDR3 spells CASSSAVYYEQYF. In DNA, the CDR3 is TGTGCCAGCAGCTCAGCGGTTTATTACGAGCAGTACTTC.

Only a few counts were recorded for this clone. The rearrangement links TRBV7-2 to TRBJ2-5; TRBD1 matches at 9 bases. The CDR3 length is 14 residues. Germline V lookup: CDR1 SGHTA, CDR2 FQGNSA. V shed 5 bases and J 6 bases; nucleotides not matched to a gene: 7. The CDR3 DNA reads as TGTGCCAGCAGCCCCCAGGACAGGGGAAAGACCCAGTACTTC. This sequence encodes CASSPQDRGKTQYF.

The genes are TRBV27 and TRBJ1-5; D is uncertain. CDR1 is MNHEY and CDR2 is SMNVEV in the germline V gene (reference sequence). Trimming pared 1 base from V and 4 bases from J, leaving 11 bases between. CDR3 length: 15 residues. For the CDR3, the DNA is TGTGCCAGCAGTTTATTCCGGGGAGGTAATCAGCCCCAGCATTTT. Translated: CASSLFRGGNQPQHF.